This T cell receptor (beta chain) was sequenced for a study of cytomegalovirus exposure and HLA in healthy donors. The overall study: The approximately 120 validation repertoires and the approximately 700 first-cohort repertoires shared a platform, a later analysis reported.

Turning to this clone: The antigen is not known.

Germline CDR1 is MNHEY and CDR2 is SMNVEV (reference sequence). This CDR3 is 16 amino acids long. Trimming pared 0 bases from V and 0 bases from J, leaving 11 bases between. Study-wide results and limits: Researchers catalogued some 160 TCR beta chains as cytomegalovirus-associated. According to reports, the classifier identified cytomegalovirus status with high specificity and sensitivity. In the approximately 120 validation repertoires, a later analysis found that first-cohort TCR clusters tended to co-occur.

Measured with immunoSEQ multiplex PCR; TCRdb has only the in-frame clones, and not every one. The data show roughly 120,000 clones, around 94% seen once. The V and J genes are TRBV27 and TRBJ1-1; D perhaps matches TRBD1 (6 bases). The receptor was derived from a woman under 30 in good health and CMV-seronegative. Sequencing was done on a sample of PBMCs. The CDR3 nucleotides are TGTGCCAGCAGTTTATCAACAGGGCCGATGAACACTGAAGCTTTCTTT. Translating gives CASSLSTGPMNTEAFF.